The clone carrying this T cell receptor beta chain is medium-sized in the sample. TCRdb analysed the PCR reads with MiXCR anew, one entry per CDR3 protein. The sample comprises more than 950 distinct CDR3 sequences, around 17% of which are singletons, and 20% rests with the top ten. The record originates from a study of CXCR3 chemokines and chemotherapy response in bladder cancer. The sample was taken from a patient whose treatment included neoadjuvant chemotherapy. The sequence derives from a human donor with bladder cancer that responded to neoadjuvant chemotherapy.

The CDR3: CSGQTSGRSGELFF. The CDR3 nucleotides are TGCAGCGGACAGACTAGCGGGAGATCCGGGGAGCTGTTTTTT. This rearrangement joins TRBV29-1 to TRBJ2-2; TRBD2 aligns across 12 bases. The CDR3 loop spans 14 amino acids. The germline V gene encodes CDR1 SQVTM and CDR2 ANQGSEA. Trimming cost V 7 bases and J 6 bases; bases outside gene matches: 6.